These 2 T cell receptor beta chains were sequenced from one sample in a study of CD8 T cells in Susac syndrome (dated by TCRdb to the late 2010s). The method was the immunoSEQ multiplex PCR assay. RNA was extracted using the RNeasy kit, and roughly 0.45 to 1 microgram was reverse transcribed with random hexamers. TCRdb reanalyzed the raw reads on its own, using fastp at Q25 for trimming and MiXCR for clone calling, and kept in-frame beta chains. Every distinct CDR3 protein forms one entry, paired with its most common genes and DNA. This sample lists about 120,000 distinct CDR3 sequences; roughly 94% were detected once. Around 0.12% of the sample lies in the top ten. The specimen sequenced was CD4+ T cells from PBMCs. These TCRs come from a human donor with multiple sclerosis.

In its sample, this clonotype was seen once. The rearrangement uses TRBV29-1 and TRBJ1-5, with a possible D match to TRBD1 (5 bases). The ends were cut back, 3 bases at V and 3 bases at J, with 9 bases in the middle. The CDR3 is made up of 13 amino acids. Germline lookup yields CDR1 SQVTM and CDR2 ANQGSEA. The chain's CDR3 is CSVEGGINQPQHF. DNA for the CDR3: TGCAGCGTTGAGGGGGGGATCAATCAGCCCCAGCATTTT.

V and J are TRBV3-1 and TRBJ2-1, with D unresolved. The CDR3 spans 12 residues. V was cut by 3 bases and J by 4 bases, with 4 bases left in between. CDR1 and CDR2 from the germline V gene are LGHDT and YNNKEL (reference sequence). CDR3 nucleotide sequence: TGTGCCAGCAGCCAGGGGTACAATGAGCAGTTCTTC. Amino acids: CASSQGYNEQFF.